The clone carrying this T cell receptor (beta chain) has just one count. This sample is drawn from a study of shared T cell receptors in the human thymus. Assay used: immunoSEQ multiplex PCR; TCRdb lists only in-frame clones, some missing. The sample holds a few hundred thousand clones, around 95% seen once. The CDR3 is 15 residues long. In germline, CDR1 is SEHNR, CDR2 FQNEAQ (reference sequence). The junction had 10 bases not matched to a gene; V was cut back by 6 bases and J by 8 bases. The genes are TRBV7-9 and TRBJ1-4; 9 bases are a match to TRBD1. The receptor comes from a human donor. Source material: thymocytes. CDR3 coding DNA: TGTGCCAGCAGACGCCCCGGGACAGGGAGCGAAAAACTGTTTTTT. This codes for CASRRPGTGSEKLFF.